This TCR beta chain was found in a study of blood T cell repertoires in COVID-19. Across the whole study: Sample material is recorded as cDNA or gDNA derived from T cells, B-cell-depleted T cells, or PBMCs.

All enrollees were roughly 18 to 95 years old and from roughly 22 US areas. Participant-reported clinical history was the basis for cohort assignment. CDR1 and CDR2 (germline): SNHLY, FYNNEI. This CDR3 region has 14 residues. The V and J ends lost 5 bases and 4 bases, in that order; junction bases with no gene match: 7. Original processing notes: Counts of nucleated cells, estimated from reference gene primer amplification, were obtained. Only in-frame clones appear in the TCRdb table, and some are missing; sequencing was by immunoSEQ multiplex PCR. The V and J calls and the clone size are those of that table, but D and trimming were determined from the DNA. The table includes about 370,000 clones, about 90% detected once.

The sequence derives from a woman aged 25 to 39 who had recovered from COVID-19. Sequenced input: PBMCs or T cells enriched from blood (not recorded which). V gene TRBV2 combines with J gene TRBJ2-7, with 8 nucleotides matching TRBD1. The CDR3 here is CASSRPRQGYEQYF. The DNA for the CDR3 is TGTGCCAGCAGTCGTCCGAGACAGGGGTACGAGCAGTACTTC.